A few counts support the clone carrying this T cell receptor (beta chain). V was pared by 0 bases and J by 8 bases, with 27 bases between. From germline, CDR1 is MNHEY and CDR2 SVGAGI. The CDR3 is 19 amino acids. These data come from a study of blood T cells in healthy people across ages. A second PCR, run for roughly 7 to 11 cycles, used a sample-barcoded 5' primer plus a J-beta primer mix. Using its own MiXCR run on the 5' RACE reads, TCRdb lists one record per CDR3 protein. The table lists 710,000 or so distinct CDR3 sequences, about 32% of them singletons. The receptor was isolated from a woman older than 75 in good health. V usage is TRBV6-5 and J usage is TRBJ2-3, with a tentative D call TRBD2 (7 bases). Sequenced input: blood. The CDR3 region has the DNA TGTGCCAGCAGTTACTCGAGTGGGGGGGCCCGGCTGCGTCTCGGTACGCAGTATTTT. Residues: CASSYSSGGARLRLGTQYF.